The present T cell receptor beta chain was sequenced within a study of cytomegalovirus exposure and HLA in healthy donors. Germline lookup yields CDR1 MRHNA and CDR2 SNTAGT. J lost 9 bases, V lost 6 bases, and 9 bases had no gene match. The CDR3 is 15 residues long. With 60 Vbeta and 13 Jbeta primers, the PCR was carried out. The assay was immunoSEQ multiplex PCR, and TCRdb's table has in-frame clones only and misses some. The sample holds 250,000 or so clones, roughly 84% seen once. This clone showed up just a few times. Its antigen is still unknown. Study-wide points: In a later analysis, TCR beta V- and J-gene trimming was associated with a missense DCLRE1C variant. The study labeled 170 or so TCR beta chains cytomegalovirus-associated. Near-uniform donor sequencing depth was presumed by presence/absence analyses.

The V and J genes are TRBV6-4 and TRBJ1-6; 9 bases are shared with TRBD1. The source of this sequence is a human donor in good health. The sample was PBMCs. The DNA of the CDR3 is TGTGCCAGCAGCCTAGGGACAGGGCCGGCTTCACCCCTCCACTTT. This codes for CASSLGTGPASPLHF.